The clone carrying this TCR beta chain was picked up many times. This sample is drawn from a study of T cells in Graves' hyperthyroidism and ophthalmopathy. There were TCR beta CDR3 regions amplified from RNA transcripts. The TCR CDR3 first-round RT-PCR relied on the HTBI primer set. TCRdb independently ran MiXCR on the multiplex PCR reads; one entry per CDR3 protein. This table holds about 300,000 distinct CDR3 sequences, about an eighth found once. The sequencing input was blood. This clonotype was obtained from a woman in her thirties with Graves' hyperthyroidism that later progressed to Graves' ophthalmopathy.

For the CDR3, the DNA is TGTGCCAGCAGCTTAGCCAATAGGGAGGACAATGAGCAGTTCTTC. This encodes CASSLANREDNEQFF. This sequence joins TRBV7-9 and TRBJ2-1, with D possibly matching TRBD2 (6 bases). The V gene's germline CDR1 is SEHNR and CDR2 FQNEAQ (reference sequence). V was pared by 0 bases and J by 5 bases, with 11 bases between. This CDR3 is 15 amino acids long.